This TCR beta chain is from a study of blood T cell repertoires in COVID-19. Study background: Acute and convalescent COVID-19 samples came from the United States, Italy and Spain. T cells, B-cell-depleted T cells, or PBMCs supplied cDNA or gDNA.

J lost 5 bases, V lost 10 bases, and 17 bases had no gene match. The CDR3 contains 17 residues. Germline CDR1 is MGHDK and CDR2 is SYGVNS. Original data processing: Quantification of nucleated cells was approximated via reference gene primer amplification. The method was immunoSEQ multiplex PCR; TCRdb's version includes in-frame clones alone and lacks a portion of them. D and trimming were read from the DNA, whereas the V and J calls and clone size are those reported in that table. The data contain roughly 35,000 clones, 80% to 90% of them singletons. The genes are TRBV25-1 and TRBJ2-1; 10 bases map to TRBD1. The sequence was obtained from a man between 60 and 75 years old with active COVID-19. The specimen was peripheral blood. CDR3 in DNA: TGTGCCACCCTACGTAACACCGGGACAGGGGAGGACAATGAGCAGTTCTTC. This sequence encodes CATLRNTGTGEDNEQFF.